This T cell receptor (beta chain) derives from a study of cytomegalovirus exposure and HLA in healthy donors (dated by TCRdb to about 2017). For the study in its entirety: An earlier analysis of 587 of the donors reported approximately 260 Gb of sequence data and 117 million unique TCR beta sequences obtained from around 170 million T cells. An early release that covered 500 to 800 HLA-typed donors contained about 300 gigabases of sequencing data and tens of millions of unique TCR sequences. Of the 350 to 450 genotyped donors, around 81% fell in the genetic ancestry cluster associated with self-reported Caucasian donors. The study was designed to test whether signatures of past pathogen exposure could be identified by cataloging public T cell receptors. Using immunosequencing, the study profiled T cell repertoires from some 670 subjects and related those repertoires to cytomegalovirus serostatus. In addition to the first cohort of 650 to 750 subjects, a separate validation cohort of around 110 different subjects was used. The study combined high-throughput TCR immunosequencing, statistical association of individual TCRs with disease status, and machine learning to predict cytomegalovirus infection status. A later analysis re-examined previously published TCR beta repertoires from just over 650 donors and added high-resolution HLA genotyping to investigate patterns of TCR occurrence. Rather than using new phenotypic data, the later analysis identified candidate immune exposures from TCR beta sequences and from how often those sequences occurred across donors. An earlier analysis of some 500 of the donors applied high-throughput TCR beta sequencing to assess whether each TCR beta V gene segment acted as functional or pseudogenic. Donor age, sex, ethnicity and CMV serostatus were compiled together with the repertoire data. A later genetic analysis used genome-wide SNP genotypes for about 65% of the roughly 700 donors, treating that subset as a discovery cohort. Every repertoire in the discovery cohort had been generated on one and the same sequencing platform. Class I and class II HLA loci were covered by the typing at four-digit resolution. Typing coverage varied by locus: 629-630 donors for A, B, C, DRB1 and DQB1; about 520 for DQA1; 600 to 610 for DPA1; roughly 450 for DPB1. Four or five DR-DQ haplotypes were treated as single units for association and clustering because of strong linkage in the cohort. Among around 400 genotyped donors of the cohort, an average of approximately 230,000 unique TCR beta nucleotide sequences were sequenced per donor, about a sixth of them non-productive.

The sample holds a few counts of this clone. Its antigen specificity is not known. There are no base qualities to consult, and no much larger clone falls within one base. Paper-wide results and their limitations: A group of highly shared sequence variants was considered likely to be a technical artifact of the sequencing pipeline. A further reported finding was that TCR beta sequences accurately predicted the HLA-A and HLA-B alleles for most subjects in the first cohort. Across donors, most TCR sequences were observed very rarely, whereas some public TCRs were present in many individuals. An earlier analysis of approximately 570 of the donors showed that most TCR beta V segments appeared in productive rearrangements either about 90% or about 30% of the time, which broadly matched IMGT annotations. Because counts were too low, seventeen rarely observed V segments, including chromosome 9 orphons, were excluded from the earlier analysis of 587 of the donors. Sequencing depth was assumed to be roughly uniform across donors in the presence/absence analyses, though that assumption may not hold. A later analysis reported that several top co-occurrence clusters appeared linked to parvovirus B19, influenza, CMV and Epstein-Barr virus. The classifier was reported to diagnose cytomegalovirus status with high specificity and sensitivity in both the original and validation cohorts. The study gave a list of some 150 TCR beta chains associated with cytomegalovirus. Compared with equally common non-associated chains, HLA-associated TCR beta chains in a later analysis were more clonally expanded and had lower generation probabilities. CMV serostatus was the only immune exposure information available for the cohort. In a later analysis, most CMV-associated TCR beta chains were found to appear HLA-restricted, with HLA associations seemingly driven largely by CMV exposure. The authors suggested that the approach could potentially be generalized to other disease states and immunological phenotypes. Correlated functional status among segregating V segments might be attributable to linkage disequilibrium, but an unknown experimental factor could not be ruled out. In a later genetic analysis, fewer N-insertions in productive TCRs were reported among donors in an Asian-associated ancestry cluster than the roughly 700-donor mean. An association between a missense DCLRE1C variant and V-gene and J-gene trimming of TCR beta chains was found in a later genetic analysis and replicated in an independent cohort. Some IMGT-functional V segments, including TRBV6-2 and TRBV6-3, could not be told apart with the 87-base-pair reads, so those segments were excluded. According to a later analysis, TCR association rates differed among HLA loci, with DRB1 alleles showing the most associated TCRs and HLA-C alleles showing the fewest. This cohort had only TCR beta chains sequenced, and the lack of alpha or paired-chain data limited which features could be detected. At a false discovery rate of 0.05, a later analysis linked 16,951 TCR beta sequences to specific HLA alleles. HLA typing was unavailable for some donors at each locus, so association tests used only the typed subset. Strong co-occurrence of HLA alleles, especially DR and DQ, made assigning TCR associations to individual alleles difficult. A few of the identified cytomegalovirus-associated TCR beta chains were confirmed in vitro to be specific for cytomegalovirus antigens.

Inclusive of the bounding cysteine and phenylalanine, the CDR3 is 15 residues long. Only CDR3 DNA is held: 45 bases, read in frame from base 1. Cut back by 1 base and 5 bases, the V and J ends lie 14 bases apart. According to the germline V gene, CDR1 reads SGHTA and CDR2 reads FQGNSA. In total, just over 650 healthy bone marrow donors made up the cohort. At the time of sampling, every cohort member was nominally healthy, though immune exposures that went unrecorded were likely present. The donor was CMV seropositive and belonged to the group of 250 to 300 seropositive cohort members. A peripheral blood sample was provided by each donor, and peripheral blood mononuclear cells were used for TCR beta sequencing. The Qiagen DNeasy Blood Extraction Kit was used to extract genomic DNA from the blood cell samples. The library was produced with the immunoSEQ multiplex PCR assay. The multiplex PCR relied on a mix of 60 forward primers for TCR Vbeta segments and 13 reverse primers for TCR Jbeta segments. The CDR3 region of rearranged TCR beta genes was amplified from genomic DNA with a multiplex PCR assay. The Illumina HiSeq System was used to sequence the amplified TCR beta libraries as 87-base-pair reads. The paper's processing steps were these. Across the roughly 700 repertoires, a later analysis counted about 81 million unique TCR beta chains, 8.5 million to 12 million of which were shared by at least two donors. Raw reads were error-corrected and collapsed into unique sequences with a nearest-neighbor algorithm that merged closely related sequences to remove PCR and sequencing errors. V, D and J gene segments were assigned by aligning CDR3 sequences to IMGT reference sequences. For a sequence to be retained, at least a six-nucleotide match to both a V gene segment and a J gene segment was required. A rearrangement counted as productive if the CDR3 had no stop codons and remained in frame with V and J, and every other rearrangement counted as non-productive. CDR3 was defined by IMGT convention, running from the second conserved V-encoded cysteine to the conserved J-encoded phenylalanine. Sequences without an unambiguous match to a single V gene segment were excluded from the earlier analysis of about 630 of the donors. In an earlier analysis of several hundred of the donors, a V segment was called functional when productive rearrangements were above 56.7%, and segregating when the standard deviation between donors exceeded 5%. A statistical classification framework was developed to diagnose cytomegalovirus status using the catalog of TCR beta chain sequences. A later analysis assigned V and J genes by comparing TCR nucleotide sequences with IMGT/GENE-DB human TR gene sequences. Using the TCRdist pipeline, a later analysis assigned CDR3 sequences along with most-parsimonious VDJ recombination scenarios. In a later analysis, every TCR beta chain was defined by the combination of its CDR3 amino acid sequence and its V-gene family, and reads without a unique V-gene family were dropped. As a way to deal with suspected cross-contamination and a sequencing artifact, a later analysis dropped hundreds of nucleotide sequences that were highly shared and had low generation probability. A later analysis calculated a clonal expansion index for each public chain from normalized within-repertoire ranks of inferred template counts. In a later analysis, generation probabilities were computed with a VDJ recombination model fitted to out-of-frame rearrangements, and the resulting probabilities were checked against IGoR. A later analysis scored TCR-TCR, TCR-HLA and TCR-CMV co-occurrence with hypergeometric tests, applying a repertoire-size bias correction to TCR pairs. In a later analysis, false discovery rates were estimated by permuting HLA or CMV assignments 20 times. In a later analysis, co-occurring TCRs were grouped using DBSCAN, with TCRdist sequence similarity added in when clustering inside HLA-allele-positive subsets. Repertoires with fewer than 30,000 or more than 120,000 public chains were left out of co-occurrence clustering, as were several repertoires with anomalous nucleotide sharing. TCRdb provides this immuneACCESS table in a form limited to in-frame rearrangements. Some clones are lacking; in checked studies, under half of them reflect an unresolved V gene, and why the rest are absent is not known. That table supplies the V and J calls and clone size; D and trimming were determined from the DNA. Here the sample has fewer than 250,000 clones; approximately 83% occur a single time. In total, the top ten clones hold 10% of the sample.

The specimen sequenced was PBMCs. The receptor was isolated from a woman aged 50 to 60 in good health and CMV-seropositive. The chain was built from TRBV7-2 and TRBJ2-5; TRBD2 is a weak D gene call, 7 bases matching. For the CDR3, the sequence is CASSLVGGAKETQYF. The sequenced DNA: TGTGCCAGCAGCTTAGTAGGGGGGGCCAAGGAGACCCAGTACTTC.